This T cell receptor (beta chain) stems from a study of blood T cell repertoires in COVID-19. Study as a whole: Sites across the United States, Italy and Spain contributed samples from acute and convalescent COVID-19. T cells, B-cell-depleted T cells, or PBMCs supplied cDNA or gDNA.

Profiled with immunoSEQ multiplex PCR; TCRdb holds only in-frame clones, not every one. The sample contains 100,000 or so clones, 80% to 95% of which appear only once. The CDR3 covers 15 residues. The V gene's germline CDR1 is LGHDT and CDR2 YNNKEL (reference sequence). The trim removed 0 bases at V and 4 bases at J, leaving 5 bases unmatched. The TCR was taken from a man aged 70-80 years with acute or convalescent COVID-19. The chain carries TRBV3-1 (or the pseudogene TRBV3-2) and TRBJ1-2; the match to TRBD1 covers 7 bases. Sequences were obtained from peripheral blood. The CDR3 bases are TGTGCCAGCAGCCAAGATGGGGACAGCCCCTATGGCTACACCTTC. Amino acid sequence: CASSQDGDSPYGYTF.